This T cell receptor beta chain stems from a study of response to subunit inactivated influenza vaccine. Points from the study as a whole: A suggestion made by the authors is that each seasonal influenza vaccination recruits few new T cells.

The CDR3 is 15 amino acids. Trimming left V 1 base short and J 8 bases short, with 15 bases between. Germline V CDR1 and CDR2: MDHEN, SYDVKM. This clonotype has a single count. What it recognizes is unknown. One entry per CDR3 protein results from TCRdb running MiXCR on the RT-PCR reads. The table records about 190,000 distinct CDR3 sequences, around an eighth of them present only once. J is TRBJ2-1 and V is TRBV28, with no clear D. The clonotype originates from a man aged 50-59 years who received an inactivated influenza vaccine. The material was CD8+ T cells sorted from PBMCs, obtained about 5 days after vaccination. In nucleotides, the CDR3 is TGTGCCAGCAGTTTATTCTACCTCCTAAAGGATGAGCAGTTCTTC. Its translation is CASSLFYLLKDEQFF.